Listed below are T cell receptor beta chains from one sample, sequenced in a study of blood T cell repertoires in COVID-19. Here immunoSEQ multiplex PCR was the method, and the copy in TCRdb shows in-frame clones only, minus some. The sample shows about 210,000 clones, less than 90% of them seen only once. The sample consisted of peripheral blood. The receptors were gathered from an elderly woman with COVID-19, enrolled during active disease. CDR3s include the opening cysteine and the closing phenylalanine or tryptophan. Fields, in order: clone size, D gene, V gene, J gene, CDR3 protein, CDR3 DNA. The D gene is left open where the match is weak. Rows may omit the clone size; those that give it use once, few, many or a size class.

few,TRBD1,TRBV28,TRBJ1-5,CASSSGQGSSPPNQPQHF,TGTGCCAGCAGTTCGGGACAGGGGTCTTCTCCTCCAAATCAGCCCCAGCATTTT
NA,TRBD2,TRBV15,TRBJ2-3,CATSRGGLAGDRHTQYF,TGTGCCACCAGCAGAGGGGGACTAGCGGGGGACAGACATACGCAGTATTTT
NA,NA,TRBV6-5,TRBJ1-1,CASSYAGSNTEAFF,TGTGCCAGCAGTTACGCAGGGTCGAACACTGAAGCTTTCTTT
NA,TRBD2,TRBV6-2/TRBV6-3,TRBJ2-7,CASSYSKTSGYEQYF,TGTGCCAGCAGTTACTCGAAGACTAGCGGATACGAGCAGTACTTC
once,TRBD1,TRBV5-1,TRBJ2-7,CASSTTDRVEQYF,TGCGCCAGCAGCACAACCGACAGGGTTGAGCAGTACTTC
NA,TRBD1,TRBV2,TRBJ2-1,CASRDRGNEQFF,TGTGCCAGCAGAGACAGGGGCAATGAGCAGTTCTTC
NA,NA,TRBV10-1,TRBJ2-3,CASSEDRGFYSSTDTQYF,TGCGCCAGCAGTGAGGATCGGGGTTTCTACTCTAGCACAGATACGCAGTATTTT
NA,NA,TRBV5-1,TRBJ1-1,CASSPSTVNTEAFF,TGCGCCAGCAGCCCCTCGACAGTCAACACTGAAGCTTTCTTT
few,NA,TRBV21-1,TRBJ1-5,CASSTSNSNQPQHF,TGTGCCAGCAGCACCAGTAATAGCAATCAGCCCCAGCATTTT
few,TRBD2,TRBV15,TRBJ2-1,CATSRGLVSNEQFF,TGTGCCACCAGCCGTGGACTAGTTTCGAATGAGCAGTTCTTC
NA,TRBD2,TRBV6-4,TRBJ2-5,CASSGTSGPQETQYF,TGTGCCAGCAGTGGGACTAGCGGTCCTCAAGAGACCCAGTACTTC